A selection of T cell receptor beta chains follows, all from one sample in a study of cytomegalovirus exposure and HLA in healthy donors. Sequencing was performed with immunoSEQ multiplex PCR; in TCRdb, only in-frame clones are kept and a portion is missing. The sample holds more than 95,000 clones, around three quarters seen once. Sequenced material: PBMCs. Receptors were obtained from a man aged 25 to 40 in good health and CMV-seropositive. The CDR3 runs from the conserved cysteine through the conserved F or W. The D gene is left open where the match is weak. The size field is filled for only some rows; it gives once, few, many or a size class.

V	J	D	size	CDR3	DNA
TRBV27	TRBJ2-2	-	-	CASSFLKPLVAGELFF	TGTGCCAGCAGTTTCCTAAAACCCCTAGTCGCCGGGGAGCTGTTTTTT
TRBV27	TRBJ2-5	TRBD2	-	CASSLGLAGETQYF	TGTGCCAGCAGTTTAGGCCTAGCGGGAGAGACCCAGTACTTC
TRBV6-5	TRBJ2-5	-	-	CASSPGSSGETQYF	TGTGCCAGCAGTCCCGGGTCAAGCGGGGAGACCCAGTACTTC
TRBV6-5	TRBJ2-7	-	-	CASRRAGTSAEQYF	TGTGCCAGCAGACGCGCCGGGACTTCGGCCGAGCAGTACTTC
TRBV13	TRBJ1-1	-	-	CASSLRGTEAFF	TGTGCCAGCAGCCTCCGGGGCACTGAAGCTTTCTTT
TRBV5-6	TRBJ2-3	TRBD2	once	CASSSSGSVDTQYF	TGTGCCAGCAGCTCAAGCGGGAGCGTAGATACGCAGTATTTT
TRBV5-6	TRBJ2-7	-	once	CASTIQTGIYEQYF	TGTGCCAGCACTATTCAAACAGGGATCTACGAGCAGTACTTC
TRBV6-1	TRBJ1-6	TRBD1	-	CASRQGAESLHF	TGTGCCAGTCGACAGGGGGCCGAGTCCCTCCACTTT
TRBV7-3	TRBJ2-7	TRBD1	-	CASSLPGTGTYEQYF	TGTGCCAGCAGCTTGCCCGGGACAGGGACCTACGAGCAGTACTTC
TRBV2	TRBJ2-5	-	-	CASSERDGETQYF	TGTGCCAGCAGTGAGCGGGACGGAGAGACCCAGTACTTC
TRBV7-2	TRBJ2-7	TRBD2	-	CASSLVGTGTRGYEQYF	TGTGCCAGCAGCTTAGTGGGGACCGGGACTAGGGGCTACGAGCAGTACTTC
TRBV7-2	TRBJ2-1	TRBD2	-	CASSLRFGLAGQGDQFF	TGTGCCAGCAGCTTGAGATTTGGACTAGCGGGGCAGGGGGACCAGTTCTTC
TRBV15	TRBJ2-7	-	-	CATSRAGGLLEQYF	TGTGCCACCAGCAGAGCCGGAGGTCTTCTCGAGCAGTACTTC
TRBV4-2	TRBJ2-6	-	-	CASSQAGGAGANGLTF	TGTGCCAGCAGCCAAGCCGGCGGCGCTGGGGCCAACGGCCTGACTTTC
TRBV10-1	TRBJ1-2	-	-	CASPSGRLYGYTF	TGCGCCAGCCCCTCCGGGAGATTGTATGGCTACACCTTC
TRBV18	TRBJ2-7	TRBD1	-	CASSPGDRPFSYEQYF	TGTGCCAGCTCACCAGGGGACAGACCCTTCTCCTACGAGCAGTACTTC
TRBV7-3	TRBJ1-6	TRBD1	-	CASSLGGGPGQGDSPLHF	TGTGCCAGCAGCTTAGGGGGGGGACCGGGACAGGGGGATTCACCCCTCCACTTT
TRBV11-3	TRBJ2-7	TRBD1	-	CASSSGGSFNEQYF	TGTGCCAGCAGCTCAGGGGGCTCTTTTAACGAGCAGTACTTC
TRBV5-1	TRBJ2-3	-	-	CASSLQGGGTDTQYF	TGCGCCAGCAGCTTACAGGGTGGAGGCACAGATACGCAGTATTTT
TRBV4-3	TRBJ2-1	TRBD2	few	CASSQDVRDYGNEQFF	TGCGCCAGCAGCCAAGACGTCCGGGACTATGGGAATGAGCAGTTCTTC
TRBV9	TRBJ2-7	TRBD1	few	CASSVGQGASYEQYF	TGTGCCAGCAGCGTAGGACAGGGAGCCTCCTACGAGCAGTACTTC
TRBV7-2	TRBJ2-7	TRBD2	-	CASSLLTSGYEQYF	TGTGCCAGCAGCTTATTGACTAGCGGATACGAGCAGTACTTC
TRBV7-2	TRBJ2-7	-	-	CASSLGRPFAGISYEQYF	TGTGCCAGCAGCTTAGGGCGGCCTTTCGCGGGAATCTCCTACGAGCAGTACTTC
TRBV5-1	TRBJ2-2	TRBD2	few	CASSLAPSGLTGELFF	TGCGCCAGCAGCTTGGCGCCTAGCGGGCTCACCGGGGAGCTGTTTTTT
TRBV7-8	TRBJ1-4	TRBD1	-	CASRLQGSYNEKLFF	TGTGCCAGCAGGTTACAGGGGTCCTATAATGAAAAACTGTTTTTT
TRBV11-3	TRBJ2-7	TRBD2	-	CASSSRLAAYEQYF	TGTGCCAGCAGCTCCAGACTAGCAGCCTACGAGCAGTACTTC
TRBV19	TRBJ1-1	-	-	CASSDRHRVYSTEAFF	TGTGCCAGTAGTGACCGACACAGGGTATACAGCACTGAAGCTTTCTTT
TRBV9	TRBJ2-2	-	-	CASTPWRSQNTGELFF	TGTGCCAGCACCCCCTGGCGGTCCCAGAACACCGGGGAGCTGTTTTTT
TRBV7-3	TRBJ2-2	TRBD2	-	CASSWLAGANTGELFF	TGTGCCAGCAGCTGGCTAGCGGGAGCGAACACCGGGGAGCTGTTTTTT
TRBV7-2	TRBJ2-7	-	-	CASSLREGPYEQYF	TGTGCCAGCAGCCTCAGGGAAGGGCCCTACGAGCAGTACTTC
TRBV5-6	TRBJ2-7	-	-	CASSAYYRDTSYEQYF	TGTGCCAGCAGCGCCTATTACAGGGACACCTCCTACGAGCAGTACTTC
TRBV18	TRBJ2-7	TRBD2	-	CASSPSFRDSGAVF	TGTGCCAGCTCACCTTCCTTTCGTGATAGCGGGGCCGTCTTC
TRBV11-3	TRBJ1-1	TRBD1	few	CASSRDRDYSMVGIEAFF	TGTGCCAGCAGCCGCGACAGGGATTATAGCATGGTGGGGATCGAAGCTTTCTTT
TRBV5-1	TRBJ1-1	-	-	CASSLDWQVGTEAFF	TGCGCCAGCAGCTTGGATTGGCAGGTTGGGACTGAAGCTTTCTTT
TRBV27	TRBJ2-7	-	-	CASSFRGLAYEQYF	TGTGCCAGCAGTTTCAGGGGCTTGGCCTACGAGCAGTACTTC
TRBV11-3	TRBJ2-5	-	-	CASSPGNQETQYF	TGTGCCAGCAGCCCCGGGAACCAAGAGACCCAGTACTTC
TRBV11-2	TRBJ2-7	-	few	CASSLDSRFQTYEQYF	TGTGCCAGCAGCTTAGATTCCCGCTTCCAGACCTACGAGCAGTACTTC
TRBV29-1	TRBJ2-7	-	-	CSVEDPASGIYEQYF	TGCAGCGTTGAAGATCCAGCGTCGGGTATCTACGAGCAGTACTTC
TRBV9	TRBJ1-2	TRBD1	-	CASSPRQGASNYGYTF	TGTGCCAGCAGCCCTCGACAGGGGGCTTCTAACTATGGCTACACCTTC
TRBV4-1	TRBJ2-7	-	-	CASSHVQGLLRAQYF	TGCGCCAGCAGCCATGTTCAGGGTCTACTACGAGCGCAGTACTTC
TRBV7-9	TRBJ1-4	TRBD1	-	CSSSPRTGANEKLFF	TGTTCCAGCAGCCCTCGGACAGGGGCTAATGAAAAACTGTTTTTT
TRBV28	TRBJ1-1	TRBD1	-	CASSLGDRGNAEAFF	TGTGCCAGCAGTTTGGGGGACAGGGGTAACGCTGAAGCTTTCTTT
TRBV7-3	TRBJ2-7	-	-	CASSFGQAYEQYF	TGTGCCAGCAGCTTTGGGCAGGCCTACGAGCAGTACTTC
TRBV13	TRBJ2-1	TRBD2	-	CASSLEVIAGGFVNEQFF	TGTGCCAGCAGCTTAGAAGTCATTGCGGGGGGATTCGTCAATGAGCAGTTCTTC
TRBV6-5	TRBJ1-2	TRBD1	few	CASSRDRGGYGYTF	TGTGCCAGCAGTCGAGACAGGGGGGGCTATGGCTACACCTTC
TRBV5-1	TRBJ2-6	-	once	CASRHSGANVLTF	TGTGCCAGCAGACACTCTGGGGCCAACGTCCTGACTTTC